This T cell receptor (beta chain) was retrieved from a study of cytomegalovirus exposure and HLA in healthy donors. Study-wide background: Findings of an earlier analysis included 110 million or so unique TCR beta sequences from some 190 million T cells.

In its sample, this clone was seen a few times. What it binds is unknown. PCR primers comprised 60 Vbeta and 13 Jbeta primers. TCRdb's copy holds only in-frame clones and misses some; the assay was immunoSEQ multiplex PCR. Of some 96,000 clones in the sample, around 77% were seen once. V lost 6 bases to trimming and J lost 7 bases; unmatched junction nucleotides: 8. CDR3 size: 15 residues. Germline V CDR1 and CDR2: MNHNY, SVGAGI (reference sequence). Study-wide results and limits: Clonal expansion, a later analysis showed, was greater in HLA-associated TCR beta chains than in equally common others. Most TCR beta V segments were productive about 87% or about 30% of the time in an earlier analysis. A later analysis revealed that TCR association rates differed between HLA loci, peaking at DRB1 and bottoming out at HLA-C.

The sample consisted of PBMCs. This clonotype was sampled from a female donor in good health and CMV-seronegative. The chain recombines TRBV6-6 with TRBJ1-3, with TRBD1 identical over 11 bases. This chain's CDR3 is CASSSPGQGGNTIYF. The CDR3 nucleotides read TGTGCCAGCAGCTCACCGGGACAGGGGGGCAACACCATATATTTT.